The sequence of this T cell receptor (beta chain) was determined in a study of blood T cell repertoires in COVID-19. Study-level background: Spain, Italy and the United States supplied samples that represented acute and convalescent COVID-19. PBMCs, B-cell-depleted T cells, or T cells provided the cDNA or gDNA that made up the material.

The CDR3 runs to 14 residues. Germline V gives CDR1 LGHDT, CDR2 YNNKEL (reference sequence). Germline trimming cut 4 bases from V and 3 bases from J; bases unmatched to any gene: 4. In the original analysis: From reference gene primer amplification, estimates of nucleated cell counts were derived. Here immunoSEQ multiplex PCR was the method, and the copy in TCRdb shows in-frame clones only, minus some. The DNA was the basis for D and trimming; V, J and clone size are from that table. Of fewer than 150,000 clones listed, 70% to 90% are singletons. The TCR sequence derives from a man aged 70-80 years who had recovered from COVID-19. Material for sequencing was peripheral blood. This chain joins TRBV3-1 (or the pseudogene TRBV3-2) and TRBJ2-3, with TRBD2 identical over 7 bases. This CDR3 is CASSPGLGTDTQYF. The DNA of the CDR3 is TGTGCCAGCAGCCCCGGACTAGGGACAGATACGCAGTATTTT.